Presented here are 16 T cell receptor beta chains from one specimen sequenced in a study of blood T cell repertoires in COVID-19. Clones were sequenced by immunoSEQ multiplex PCR, and TCRdb holds only the in-frame ones, with some missing. The table records 95,000 to 130,000 clones, 70% to 85% of them present only once. Sequenced material: peripheral blood. These receptors all come from a man between 65 and 79 years old with active or convalescent COVID-19.

V is TRBV5-4 and J is TRBJ2-1; TRBD2 agrees at 8 bases. CDR3 length: 16 residues. V was pared by 0 bases and J by 4 bases, with 6 bases of the junction left unmatched. The germline CDR1 and CDR2 sequences are SGHNT and YYREEE (reference sequence). The CDR3 spells CASSLAGLAGYNEQFF. The CDR3 DNA reads as TGTGCCAGCAGCTTGGCAGGGTTAGCGGGGTACAATGAGCAGTTCTTC.

The chain combines TRBV5-4 with TRBJ1-3, with D tentatively TRBD1 (6 bases). CDR1 and CDR2 from the germline V gene are SGHNT and YYREEE (reference sequence). The CDR3 has 15 amino acids. The V end was cut by 3 bases, the J end by 0 bases, with 10 bases between. Here the CDR3 DNA reads TGTGCCAGCAGCTACAGGACAGACTCTGGAAACACCATATATTTT. Translated: CASSYRTDSGNTIYF.

The chain joins TRBV5-4 to TRBJ1-2; 12 nucleotides match TRBD1. Germline CDR1 is SGHNT and CDR2 is YYREEE (reference sequence). The length of the CDR3 is 16 residues. V lost 0 bases and J lost 7; bases outside the gene matches: 7. CDR3: CASSLAGTGGFGGYTF. In nucleotides, the CDR3 is TGTGCCAGCAGCTTGGCCGGGACAGGGGGCTTCGGTGGCTACACCTTC.

The rearrangement links TRBV7-7 to TRBJ2-3, with TRBD2 matching over 11 bases. Germline CDR1 and CDR2: SSHAT and FNYEAQ (reference sequence). Unmatched junction bases numbered 1, after V lost 5 bases and J lost 0 bases. The length of the CDR3 is 15 residues. This CDR3 is CASSRTSGSTDTQYF. CDR3 DNA sequence: TGTGCCAGCAGCCGGACTAGCGGGAGCACAGATACGCAGTATTTT.

V is TRBV12-3 or TRBV12-4 and J is TRBJ2-5, with TRBD1 identical over 8 bases. CDR3 length: 13 amino acids. Germline trimming cut 4 bases from V and 5 bases from J; bases unmatched to any gene: 3. CDR3 in amino acids: CASSSRTGETQYF. The CDR3 region has the DNA TGTGCCAGCAGTTCGCGGACAGGGGAGACCCAGTACTTC.

The chain combines TRBV28 with TRBJ1-2, with D possibly TRBD1 on 6 matching bases. The CDR3 extends over 15 amino acids. Germline V gives CDR1 MDHEN, CDR2 SYDVKM. The V end was cut by 1 base, the J end by 2 bases, with 11 bases between. In nucleotides, the CDR3 is TGTGCCAGCAGTTTATCCCCAGGGGCGAACTATGGCTACACCTTC. Translation gives CASSLSPGANYGYTF.

The chain couples TRBV10-3 to TRBJ2-2; 7 bases map to TRBD1. V gave up 4 bases and J gave up 4 bases; unmatched junction bases: 12. This CDR3 comprises 17 residues. Germline CDR1 ENHRY, CDR2 SYGVKD. The CDR3 sequence is CAISGGGRQGGTGELFF. Written as DNA, the CDR3 is TGTGCCATCAGTGGAGGGGGCCGACAGGGTGGCACCGGGGAGCTGTTTTTT.

This clone was observed a handful of times. The chain uses TRBV5-1 and TRBJ1-2; the match to TRBD1 covers 7 bases. The CDR3 contains 15 residues. CDR1 is SGHRS and CDR2 is YFSETQ in the germline V gene. V dropped 3 bases and J dropped 8; count of bases not matched to a gene: 13. The CDR3 loop is CASSYDGTVAGGYTF. DNA for the CDR3: TGCGCCAGCAGCTATGACGGGACAGTGGCGGGGGGCTACACCTTC.

V and J are TRBV7-9 and TRBJ2-7; D not resolved. CDR3 size: 17 residues. Deletions cut 5 bases from V and 2 bases from J, with 22 bases between. CDR1 and CDR2 from the germline V gene are SEHNR and FQNEAQ (reference sequence). CDR3 coding DNA: TGTGCCAGCAGCCGCGCTTCCGGGTTCCACGAACCCTACGAGCAGTACTTC. This sequence encodes CASSRASGFHEPYEQYF.

This clone appeared a few times. The chain combines TRBV21-1 with TRBJ2-4; TRBD2, as called in the table, went unchecked against the DNA. TRBV21-1 is recorded as a pseudogene. CDR3 length: 19 amino acids. CDR3 nucleotide sequence: TGTGCCAGCAGCAAAGAGAGAGCCTCTCAACGTATAGCCAAAAACATTCAGTACTTC. Protein product: CASSKERASQRIAKNIQYF.

The chain uses TRBV3-1 (or the pseudogene TRBV3-2) and TRBJ2-1; 9 bases align to TRBD2. With 4 bases clipped from V and 7 bases from J, the junction kept 5 bases outside the gene matches. Germline V gene sequence: CDR1 LGHDT, CDR2 YNNKEL (reference sequence). The CDR3 contains 14 residues. CDR3: CASSRSSGRNEQFF. The CDR3 DNA reads as TGTGCCAGCAGCCGGAGTAGCGGGAGAAATGAGCAGTTCTTC.

The CDR3 loop reads CASNYGGYSNQPQHF. In nucleotides, the CDR3 is TGTGCCAGCAATTACGGAGGTTATAGCAATCAGCCCCAGCATTTT. This chain connects TRBV2 to TRBJ1-5; D is undetermined. The CDR3 covers 15 residues. Germline V lookup: CDR1 SNHLY, CDR2 FYNNEI. The V and J ends lost 7 bases and 0 bases respectively, with 13 bases between them. Using reference TRBV2 and TRBJ1-5 for the parts outside the CDR3, the full variable domain is EPEVTQTPSHQVTQMGQEVILRCVPISNHLYFYWYRQILGQKVEFLVSFYNNEISEKSEIFDDQFSVERPDGSNFTLKIRSTKLEDSAMYFCASNYGGYSNQPQHFGDGTRLSIL.

This clone was found once. This sequence joins TRBV12-3 or TRBV12-4 and TRBJ1-5, with D unclear. With 3 bases removed from V and 6 bases from J, the gap between germline ends came to 6 bases. CDR3 length: 12 amino acids. Here the CDR3 reads CASSFGGQPQHF. CDR3 nucleotides: TGTGCCAGCAGTTTCGGCGGTCAGCCCCAGCATTTT.

The chain uses TRBV10-3 and TRBJ2-7, with 9 bases lining up with TRBD1. The trim removed 5 bases at V and 6 bases at J, leaving 11 bases unmatched. CDR1 is ENHRY and CDR2 is SYGVKD in the germline V gene. This CDR3 spans 15 amino acids. Here the CDR3 reads CAISQDRDRAGEQYF. DNA for the CDR3: TGTGCCATCAGTCAAGACCGGGACAGGGCCGGCGAGCAGTACTTC.

The V call is TRBV4-1, the J call TRBJ2-5; D is ambiguous. CDR1 is MGHRA, CDR2 YSYEKL, per germline. The CDR3 extends over 13 amino acids. Trimming left V 4 bases short and J 4 bases short, with 10 bases between. CDR3 amino acids: CASSRDKRETQYF. The CDR3 DNA reads TGCGCCAGCAGCCGTGACAAGAGAGAGACCCAGTACTTC.

V gene TRBV2 combines with J gene TRBJ2-7, with 11 nucleotides matching TRBD2. CDR3 length: 13 residues. With 7 bases clipped from V and 7 bases from J, the junction kept 6 bases outside the gene matches. Germline CDR1 reads SNHLY; CDR2 reads FYNNEI. The CDR3 spells CASNYRTSGEQYF. The DNA for the CDR3 is TGTGCCAGCAACTACCGGACTAGCGGGGAGCAGTACTTC.